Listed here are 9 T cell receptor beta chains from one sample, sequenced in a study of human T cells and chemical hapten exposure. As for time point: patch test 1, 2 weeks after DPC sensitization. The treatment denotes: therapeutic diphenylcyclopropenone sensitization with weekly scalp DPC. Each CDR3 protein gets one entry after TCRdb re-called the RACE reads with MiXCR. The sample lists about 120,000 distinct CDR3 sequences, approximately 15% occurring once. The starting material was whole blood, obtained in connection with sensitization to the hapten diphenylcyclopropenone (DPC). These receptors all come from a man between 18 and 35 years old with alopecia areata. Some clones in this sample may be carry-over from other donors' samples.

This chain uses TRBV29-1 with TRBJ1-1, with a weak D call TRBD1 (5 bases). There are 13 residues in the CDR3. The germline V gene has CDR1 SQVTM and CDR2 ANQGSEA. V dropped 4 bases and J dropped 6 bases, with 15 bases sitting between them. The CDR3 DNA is TGCAGCGTTGCGGTTAATAGGGACGCTGAAGCTTTCTTT. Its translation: CSVAVNRDAEAFF.

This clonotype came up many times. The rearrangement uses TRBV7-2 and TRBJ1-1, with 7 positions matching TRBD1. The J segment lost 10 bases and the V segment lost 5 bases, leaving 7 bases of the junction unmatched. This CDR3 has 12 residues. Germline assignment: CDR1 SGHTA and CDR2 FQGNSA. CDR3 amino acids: CASSDRVSPAFF. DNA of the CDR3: TGTGCCAGCAGCGACAGGGTATCCCCAGCTTTCTTT.

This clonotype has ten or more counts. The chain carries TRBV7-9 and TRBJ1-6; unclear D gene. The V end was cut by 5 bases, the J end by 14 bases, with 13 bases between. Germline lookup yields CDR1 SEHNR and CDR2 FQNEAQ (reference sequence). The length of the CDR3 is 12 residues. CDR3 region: CASSTYGVTLHF. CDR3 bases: TGTGCCAGCAGCACCTATGGGGTCACCCTCCACTTT.

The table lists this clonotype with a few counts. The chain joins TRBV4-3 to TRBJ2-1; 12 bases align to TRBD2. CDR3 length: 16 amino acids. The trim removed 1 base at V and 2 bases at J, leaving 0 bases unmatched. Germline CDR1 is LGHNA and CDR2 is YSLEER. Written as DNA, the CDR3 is TGCGCCAGCAGCCAAGGGACTAGCGGGACCTACAATGAGCAGTTCTTC. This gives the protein CASSQGTSGTYNEQFF.

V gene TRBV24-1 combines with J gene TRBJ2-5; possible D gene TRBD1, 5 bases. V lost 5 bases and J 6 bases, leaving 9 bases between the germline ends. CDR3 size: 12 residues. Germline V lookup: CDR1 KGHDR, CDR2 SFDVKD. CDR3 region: CATSVQGQTQYF. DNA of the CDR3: TGTGCCACCAGTGTTCAGGGCCAGACCCAGTACTTC.

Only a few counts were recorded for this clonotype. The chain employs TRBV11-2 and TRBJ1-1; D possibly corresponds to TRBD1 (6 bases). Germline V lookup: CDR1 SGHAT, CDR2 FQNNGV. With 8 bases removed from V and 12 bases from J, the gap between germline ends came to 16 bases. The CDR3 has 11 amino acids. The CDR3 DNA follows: TGTGCCAGCCCACAGGGTCCGGGAACTTTCTTT. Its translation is CASPQGPGTFF.

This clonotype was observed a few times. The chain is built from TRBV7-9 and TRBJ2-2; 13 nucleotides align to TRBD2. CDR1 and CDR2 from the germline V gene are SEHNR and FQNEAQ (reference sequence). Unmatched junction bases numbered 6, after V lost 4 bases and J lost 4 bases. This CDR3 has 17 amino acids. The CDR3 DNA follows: TGTGCCAGCAGCTCCCGGACTAGCGGGGGATTCACCGGGGAGCTGTTTTTT. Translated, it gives CASSSRTSGGFTGELFF. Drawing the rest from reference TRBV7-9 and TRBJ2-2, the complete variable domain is DTGVSQNPRHKITKRGQNVTFRCDPISEHNRLYWYRQTLGQGPEFLTYFQNEAQLEKSRLLSDRFSAERPKGSFSTLEIQRTEQGDSAMYLCASSSRTSGGFTGELFFGEGSRLTVL.

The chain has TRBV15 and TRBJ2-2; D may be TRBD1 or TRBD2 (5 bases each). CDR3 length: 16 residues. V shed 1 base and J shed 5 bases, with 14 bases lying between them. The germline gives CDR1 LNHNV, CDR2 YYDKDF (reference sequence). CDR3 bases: TGTGCCACCAGCAGAGGAACAGGCCGAGGGACCGGGGAGCTGTTTTTT. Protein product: CATSRGTGRGTGELFF.

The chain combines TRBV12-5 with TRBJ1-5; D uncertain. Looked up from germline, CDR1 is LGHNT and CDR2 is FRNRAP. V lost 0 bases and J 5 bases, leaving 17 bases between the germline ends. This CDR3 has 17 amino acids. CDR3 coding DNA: TGTGCTAGTGGTTTGGTTACCTTAGGCCATCGGGATCAGCCCCAGCATTTT. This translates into CASGLVTLGHRDQPQHF.